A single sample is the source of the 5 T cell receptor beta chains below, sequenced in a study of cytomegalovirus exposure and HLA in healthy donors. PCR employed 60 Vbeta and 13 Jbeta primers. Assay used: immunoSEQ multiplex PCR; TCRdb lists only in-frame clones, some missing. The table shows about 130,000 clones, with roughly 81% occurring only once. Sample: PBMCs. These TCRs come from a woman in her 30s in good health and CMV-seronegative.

The CDR3 loop reads CASSIETLIDGNGNQPQHF. For the CDR3, the DNA is TGTGCCAGTAGTATCGAGACATTAATTGATGGTAATGGCAATCAGCCCCAGCATTTT. The V gene is TRBV19, the J gene TRBJ1-5; D call uncertain. Germline V gene sequence: CDR1 LNHDA, CDR2 SQIVND (reference sequence). The germline V and J ends were trimmed by 3 bases and 2 bases, with 23 bases remaining between them. The CDR3 sequence is 19 residues long.

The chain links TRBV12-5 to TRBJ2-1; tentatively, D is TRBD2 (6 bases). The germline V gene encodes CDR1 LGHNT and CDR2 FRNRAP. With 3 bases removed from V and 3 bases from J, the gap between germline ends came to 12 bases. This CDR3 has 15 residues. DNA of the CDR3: TGTGCTAGTGGTTTCGGAGGGGTTAGCTACAATGAGCAGTTCTTC. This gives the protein CASGFGGVSYNEQFF.

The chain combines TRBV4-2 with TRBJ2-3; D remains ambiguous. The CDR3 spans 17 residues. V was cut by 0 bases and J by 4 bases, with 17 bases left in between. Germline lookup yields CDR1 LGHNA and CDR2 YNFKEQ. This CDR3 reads CASSQEGPSHRPDTQYF. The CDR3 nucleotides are TGTGCCAGCAGCCAAGAGGGCCCGTCTCATCGACCAGATACGCAGTATTTT.

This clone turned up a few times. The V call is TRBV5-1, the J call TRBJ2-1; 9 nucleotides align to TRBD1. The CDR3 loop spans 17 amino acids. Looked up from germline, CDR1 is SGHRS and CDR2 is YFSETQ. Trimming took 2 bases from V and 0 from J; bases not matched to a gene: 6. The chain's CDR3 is CASSLTLQGASYNEQFF. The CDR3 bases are TGCGCCAGCAGCTTAACCCTACAGGGGGCCTCCTACAATGAGCAGTTCTTC.

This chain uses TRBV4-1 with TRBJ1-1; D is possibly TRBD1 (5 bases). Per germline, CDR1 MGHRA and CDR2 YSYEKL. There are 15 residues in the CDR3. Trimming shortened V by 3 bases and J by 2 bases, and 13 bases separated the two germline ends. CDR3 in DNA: TGCGCCAGCAGCCAGGCCGGGACTGACAACACTGAAGCTTTCTTT. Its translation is CASSQAGTDNTEAFF.